One T cell receptor beta chain is described in this entry. Its antigen is unknown. This sample was taken from a study of identical twins. This CDR3 has 15 amino acids. Overall study results and limits: Out-of-frame beta chain sequences displayed weaker excess sharing between twins.

The authors used template switching to add a universal primer site and gave cDNA unique molecular identifiers. TCRdb called the 5' RACE reads again in MiXCR, with one record for every CDR3 protein. This table has hundreds of thousands of distinct CDR3 sequences, 5.5% to 7.5% appearing once. This sequence joins TRBV21-1 and TRBJ2-1; the table gives TRBD2 as D, unverified against the DNA. TRBV21-1 is assigned pseudogene status. This sequence originates from a man in his late teens or twenties in good health. Sequencing was performed on naive T cells sorted from blood. CDR3 in amino acids: CASSINRLECNEQFF. As DNA, the CDR3 is TGTGCCAGCAGCATCAACCGACTAGAATGCAATGAGCAGTTCTTC.